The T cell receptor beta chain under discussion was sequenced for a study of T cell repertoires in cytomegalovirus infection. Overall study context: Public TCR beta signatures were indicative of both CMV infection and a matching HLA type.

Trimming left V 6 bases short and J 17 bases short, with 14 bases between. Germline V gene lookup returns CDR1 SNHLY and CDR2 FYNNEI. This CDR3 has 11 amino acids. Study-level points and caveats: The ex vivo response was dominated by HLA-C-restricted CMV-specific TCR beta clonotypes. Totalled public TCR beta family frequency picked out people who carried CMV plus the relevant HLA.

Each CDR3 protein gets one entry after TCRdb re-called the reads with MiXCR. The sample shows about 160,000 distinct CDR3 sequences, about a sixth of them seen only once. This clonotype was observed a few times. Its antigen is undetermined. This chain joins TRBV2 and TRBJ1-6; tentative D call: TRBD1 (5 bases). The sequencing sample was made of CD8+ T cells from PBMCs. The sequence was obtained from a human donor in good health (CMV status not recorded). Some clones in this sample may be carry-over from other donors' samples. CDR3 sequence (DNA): TGTGCCAGCAGGGGGACGGGACTTTTCCACTTT. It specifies CASRGTGLFHF.